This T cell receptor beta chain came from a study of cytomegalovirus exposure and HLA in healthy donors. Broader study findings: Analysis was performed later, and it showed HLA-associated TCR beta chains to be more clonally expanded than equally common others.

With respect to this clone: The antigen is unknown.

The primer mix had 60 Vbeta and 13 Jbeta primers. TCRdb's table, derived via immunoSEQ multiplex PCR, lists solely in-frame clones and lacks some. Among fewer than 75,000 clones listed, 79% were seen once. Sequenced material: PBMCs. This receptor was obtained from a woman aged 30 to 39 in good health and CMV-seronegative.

In DNA form, the CDR3 reads TGTGCCAGCAGCTCAGAGGCCCTTTTGGACGAGCAGTACTTC. Its protein is CASSSEALLDEQYF. The chain joins TRBV7-9 to TRBJ2-7; no clear D gene. This CDR3 contains 14 residues. The germline gives CDR1 SEHNR, CDR2 FQNEAQ (reference sequence). Trimming pared 4 bases from V and 5 bases from J, leaving 15 bases between.